This T cell receptor beta chain derives from a study of cytotoxic CD8 clonotypes in ibrutinib-treated CLL (dated by TCRdb to about 2021). The study in broad terms: In this cohort, about 16 patients were treatment-naive and 11 to 12 were relapsed/refractory, while around 17 had unmutated IGHV. Responses were partial in some 24 patients and complete in 2; after median approximately 66 months follow-up, around 15 stayed in remission and some twelve progressed. Response samples were obtained after a median of 12 months of treatment, with a range of roughly 6 to 36 months. Samples averaged approximately 260,000 productive templates and roughly 86,000 productive rearrangements. Of the approximately 94 people in the trial, approximately 28 had longitudinal samples available. Cryopreserved peripheral blood mononuclear cells were obtained prior to treatment, at the time of response, and at either disease progression or sustained remission. All remission and progressive disease samples were collected while patients were still receiving ibrutinib.

CDR1 and CDR2, per the germline V gene, are SGHTA and FQGNSA. The junction carries 9 bases between V and J, which are trimmed by 1 base and 11 bases respectively. Spanning cysteine to phenylalanine, the CDR3 consists of 12 amino acids. Here the CDR3 DNA is all that survives: 36 bases in frame from base 1. Note on this clone: Its antigen remains unidentified. Base qualities were left out, and no much larger clone turns up one base away.

What the time point label conveys for this sample: around 25 months on ibrutinib. For TCR beta library preparation, roughly 2.1 micrograms of genomic DNA were isolated from cryopreserved PBMCs. Longitudinal blood samples from CLL patients on ibrutinib monotherapy were analyzed using high-throughput TCR beta sequencing. The patients took part in an open-label, single-center phase 2 trial of ibrutinib monotherapy. Overall results and qualifications from the work: Public clonotypes were rare and either contracted or stayed stable during treatment, and the rise in clonality at ibrutinib response reflected the expansion of private clonotypes. At ibrutinib response clonality went up, during sustained remission it held steady, and at progression it dropped back toward baseline. Baseline clonality was found to be higher than that of age-matched healthy donors and was strongly correlated with circulating CD8+ T-cell counts. Sampling times were not matched between sustained-remission and progressing patients, and lymph node repertoires were not studied.

Each clonotype received, on average, approximately 9.9x coverage in deep resolution sequencing performed on a MiSeq, where the target depth lay between 1 in 1 million and 1 in 200,000 T cells. TCR beta libraries were generated with the immunoSEQ hsTCRB Kit. Turning to the authors' computational methods: The data were analyzed with ImmunoSEQ Analyzer and ImmunoSEQ Data Assistant, and V, D and J gene assignments followed IMGT definitions. Clonality, with values ranging from 0 to 1, was calculated as one minus the normalized Shannon entropy of productive rearrangement frequencies. Public clonotype analysis was restricted to overrepresented clonotypes comprising at least 0.05% of each patient's repertoire. About a dozen age-matched healthy donor repertoires from immuneACCESS served as clonality controls. Drawn from immuneACCESS, this table holds only the in-frame rearrangements with V and J called that TCRdb kept. Clones are partly lost; checked studies trace under half to an unresolved V gene and leave the rest unexplained. V and J calls and clone size are given by that table; D and trimming were obtained from the DNA. The sample records 100,000 or so clones, under 70% of which are singletons. The ten largest account for 30% to 45% of the sample.

Rearrangement joined TRBV7-2 to TRBJ1-5; the D gene cannot be named for sure. The source material was PBMCs, sampled after 24 months of ibrutinib treatment. The TCR was taken from a human donor with chronic lymphocytic leukemia. The encoded CDR3 is CASSLDTGAQHF. The DNA sequence is given as TGTGCCAGCAGCTTAGATACGGGAGCCCAGCATTTT.